This TCR beta chain comes out of a study of control samples from healthy donors and cancer patients. TCRdb's copy holds only in-frame clones and misses some; the assay was immunoSEQ multiplex PCR. Of tens of thousands of clones in the sample, about 89% were seen once. Trimming took off 7 bases at V and 6 bases at J, with 15 bases between the two ends. The CDR3 consists of 14 residues. Germline CDR1 SGHTA, CDR2 FQGNSA. J is TRBJ1-4 and V is TRBV7-2; D is perhaps TRBD1 (5 bases). The sequence was obtained from a woman between 50 and 59 years old with colorectal cancer. The sequenced sample was PBMCs. CDR3 amino acids: CASKPPGPYEKLFF. The CDR3 DNA follows: TGTGCCAGCAAGCCACCAGGGCCATATGAAAAACTGTTTTTT.